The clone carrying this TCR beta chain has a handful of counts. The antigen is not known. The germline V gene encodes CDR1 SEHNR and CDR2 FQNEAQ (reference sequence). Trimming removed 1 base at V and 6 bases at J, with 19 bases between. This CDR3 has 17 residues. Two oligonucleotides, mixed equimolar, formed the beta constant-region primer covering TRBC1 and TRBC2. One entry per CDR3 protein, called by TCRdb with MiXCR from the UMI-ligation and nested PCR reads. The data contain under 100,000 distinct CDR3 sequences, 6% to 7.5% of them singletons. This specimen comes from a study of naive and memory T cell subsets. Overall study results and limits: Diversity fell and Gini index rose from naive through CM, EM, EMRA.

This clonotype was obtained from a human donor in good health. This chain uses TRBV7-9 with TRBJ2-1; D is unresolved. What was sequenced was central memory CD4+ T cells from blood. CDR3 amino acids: CASSLGPIVGLSNEQFF. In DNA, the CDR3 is TGTGCCAGCAGCTTAGGCCCCATAGTGGGGTTGAGCAATGAGCAGTTCTTC.